A selection of T cell receptor beta chains follows, all from one sample in a study of OX40 agonist ivuxolimab in advanced cancers. Repertoires were generated with immunoSEQ multiplex PCR, while TCRdb's copy carries only in-frame clones and drops some. The table includes some 59,000 clones, approximately 90% detected once. This material consisted of CD4+ or CD8+ T cells sorted from blood, taken in a trial of the OX40 agonist ivuxolimab. These receptors all come from an adult with an advanced solid tumor such as melanoma, head and neck, liver or kidney cancer. The CDR3 runs from the conserved cysteine through the conserved F or W. The order of the fields is V gene, D gene, clone size, J gene, CDR3 protein, CDR3 DNA. A D gene is named only where the DNA matches it firmly. Size values are once, few and many counts, or a class for expanded clones, and some rows have none.

>TRBV4-2|TRBD1|NA|TRBJ1-6
CASSQYSGQGSSPLHF
TGTGCCAGCAGCCAATACTCAGGACAGGGCAGTTCACCCCTCCACTTT
>TRBV28|NA|NA|TRBJ1-5
CATKGGGASQPQHF
TGTGCCACCAAGGGCGGGGGGGCTAGTCAGCCCCAGCATTTT
>TRBV18|NA|NA|TRBJ1-2
CASSSSQGRGNF
TGTGCCAGCTCATCAAGCCAGGGCCGGGGAAATTTC
>TRBV19|TRBD2|NA|TRBJ2-3
CASSPAGGGTDTQYF
TGTGCCAGTAGCCCAGCGGGAGGCGGCACAGATACGCAGTATTTT
>TRBV5-1|NA|NA|TRBJ2-1
CASSLERPTFGHEQFF
TGCGCCAGCAGCTTGGAGCGGCCTACCTTTGGGCATGAGCAGTTCTTC
>TRBV11-1|NA|once|TRBJ1-1
CASSFQGLMNTEAFF
TGTGCCAGCTCCTTCCAGGGGTTAATGAACACTGAAGCTTTCTTT
>TRBV11-3|NA|NA|TRBJ2-3
CASSLGGLPITDTQYF
TGTGCCAGCAGCTTGGGTGGGCTACCAATCACAGATACGCAGTATTTT
>TRBV7-2|TRBD2|NA|TRBJ2-3
CASSTTSVGTDTQYF
TGTGCCAGCAGCACTACTAGCGTGGGGACAGATACGCAGTATTTT
>TRBV30|TRBD1|NA|TRBJ2-6
CAWHTGAGANVLTF
TGTGCCTGGCATACAGGGGCTGGGGCCAACGTCCTGACTTTC
>TRBV4-1|NA|NA|TRBJ2-7
CASSQYRPGGSYEQYF
TGCGCCAGCAGCCAATACAGGCCCGGGGGCTCCTACGAGCAGTACTTC
>TRBV11-1|NA|NA|TRBJ2-3
CASSLGRTDTQYF
TGTGCCAGCAGCTTGGGGCGCACAGATACGCAGTATTTT
>TRBV18|NA|NA|TRBJ2-3
CASSLSGSTDTQYF
TGTGCCAGCTCACTTAGCGGTAGCACAGATACGCAGTATTTT
>TRBV4-2|NA|once|TRBJ1-5
CASSDPGKQYQPQHF
TGTGCCAGCAGCGATCCGGGCAAACAGTATCAGCCCCAGCATTTT
>TRBV7-2|TRBD2|NA|TRBJ2-1
CASSAIQAGGIVEQFF
TGTGCCAGCAGCGCTATCCAAGCGGGAGGAATCGTTGAGCAGTTCTTC
>TRBV6-5|TRBD1|NA|TRBJ2-2
CASRRDRGDAGELFF
TGTGCCAGCAGACGGGACAGGGGTGACGCCGGGGAGCTGTTTTTT
>TRBV2|NA|once|TRBJ2-2
CASSGTNTGELFF
TGTGCCAGCAGTGGCACGAACACCGGGGAGCTGTTTTTT
>TRBV6-5|NA|NA|TRBJ1-2
CASRRTADGIGGYTF
TGTGCCAGCAGACGTACCGCGGACGGTATCGGCGGCTACACCTTC
>TRBV7-8|TRBD1|NA|TRBJ2-3
CASTRQGASTDTQYF
TGTGCCAGCACTCGACAGGGGGCGAGCACAGATACGCAGTATTTT
>TRBV11-2|TRBD2|NA|TRBJ2-1
CASSLYSGGPNEQFF
TGTGCCAGCAGCTTATATTCGGGAGGGCCCAATGAGCAGTTCTTC
>TRBV7-3|NA|NA|TRBJ2-1
CASSLYDVVRNEQFF
TGTGCCAGCAGCTTATATGACGTTGTGCGCAATGAGCAGTTCTTC
>TRBV30|NA|NA|TRBJ2-1
CAWSEVYNEQFF
TGTGCCTGGAGCGAGGTGTACAATGAGCAGTTCTTC
>TRBV5-1|NA|NA|TRBJ1-3
CASSRDNAGNTIYF
TGCGCCAGCAGCCGAGACAATGCTGGAAACACCATATATTTT
>TRBV7-9|NA|NA|TRBJ1-4
CASSFSEKLFF
TGTGCCAGCAGCTTCAGTGAAAAACTGTTTTTT
>TRBV28|NA|once|TRBJ1-5
CASSLHGLSNQPQHF
TGTGCCAGCAGTTTACATGGTCTGAGCAATCAGCCCCAGCATTTT
>TRBV5-6|TRBD1|NA|TRBJ2-7
CASSLVFGQGVYEQYF
TGTGCCAGCAGCTTGGTCTTCGGACAGGGCGTCTACGAGCAGTACTTC
>TRBV6-4|TRBD2|NA|TRBJ2-1
CASSQLAGMGNEQFF
TGTGCCAGCAGTCAACTAGCGGGAATGGGAAATGAGCAGTTCTTC
>TRBV11-2|NA|NA|TRBJ1-3
CASSRALGRHYSGNTIYF
TGTGCCAGCAGCCGCGCCCTGGGACGCCATTACTCTGGAAACACCATATATTTT
>TRBV7-3|NA|NA|TRBJ1-1
CASSLIGQTEAFF
TGTGCCAGCAGCTTAATTGGGCAGACTGAAGCTTTCTTT
>TRBV29-1|TRBD1|NA|TRBJ1-1
CSVSRQGDEAFF
TGCAGCGTTTCCAGACAGGGGGATGAAGCTTTCTTT
>TRBV11-2|NA|once|TRBJ2-1
CASSLGTAGPPQFF
TGTGCCAGCAGCTTAGGGACAGCGGGGCCACCCCAGTTCTTC
>TRBV28|TRBD1|NA|TRBJ2-1
CASKRTGQGFDEQFF
TGTGCCAGCAAGCGGACCGGACAGGGGTTTGATGAGCAGTTCTTC
>TRBV7-2|TRBD1|NA|TRBJ2-3
CASSPQGLSGTDTQYF
TGTGCCAGCAGCCCACAGGGGTTGAGCGGCACAGATACGCAGTATTTT
>TRBV7-8|NA|NA|TRBJ2-7
CASSPPATPPYEQYF
TGTGCCAGCAGCCCTCCAGCGACCCCTCCCTACGAGCAGTACTTC
>TRBV14|TRBD2|NA|TRBJ2-7
CASSQEGTSGRGEQYF
TGTGCCAGCAGCCAAGAGGGGACTAGCGGGAGAGGCGAGCAGTACTTC
>TRBV7-2|NA|NA|TRBJ2-5
CASSLMQGGETQYF
TGTGCCAGCAGCTTAATGCAGGGGGGGGAGACCCAGTACTTC
>TRBV19|NA|NA|TRBJ1-1
CASSIGRLRRQNTEAFF
TGTGCCAGTAGTATCGGCCGGCTCCGCAGGCAGAACACTGAAGCTTTCTTT
>TRBV18|TRBD1|once|TRBJ1-2
CASSPETDRVTGYTF
TGTGCCAGCTCACCGGAAACCGACAGGGTGACTGGCTACACCTTC
>TRBV5-1|NA|NA|TRBJ2-6
CASSLEVGANVLTF
TGCGCCAGCAGCTTGGAGGTTGGGGCCAACGTCCTGACTTTC
>TRBV6-6|NA|NA|TRBJ2-7
CASSDRHEQYF
TGTGCCAGCAGCGATCGGCACGAGCAGTACTTC
>TRBV6-5|NA|NA|TRBJ1-1
CASTWGRAKNTEAFF
TGTGCCAGCACTTGGGGCAGGGCAAAAAACACTGAAGCTTTCTTT
>TRBV2|NA|NA|TRBJ2-3
CASSNQNTDTQYF
TGTGCCAGCAGTAACCAGAACACAGATACGCAGTATTTT
>TRBV5-1|TRBD1|NA|TRBJ1-3
CASSPGGWNTIYF
TGCGCCAGCAGCCCAGGGGGGTGGAACACCATATATTTT
>TRBV11-2|TRBD2|NA|TRBJ2-3
CASSFLGVAGGTPDTQYF
TGTGCCAGCAGCTTCCTTGGGGTAGCGGGAGGTACCCCAGATACGCAGTATTTT
>TRBV28|TRBD2|NA|TRBJ2-7
CASTLLGGSYEQYF
TGTGCCAGCACCCTATTGGGGGGGAGTTACGAGCAGTACTTC
>TRBV7-9|NA|NA|TRBJ2-5
CASSLAGVETQYF
TGTGCCAGCAGCTTAGCGGGGGTCGAGACCCAGTACTTC
>TRBV30|NA|NA|TRBJ1-5
CAWSSVGANQPQHF
TGTGCCTGGAGTTCGGTGGGAGCTAATCAGCCCCAGCATTTT
>TRBV7-7|TRBD2|NA|TRBJ2-1
CASSSGLAQWGTSYNEQFF
TGTGCTAGCAGCTCGGGACTAGCCCAGTGGGGAACCTCCTACAATGAGCAGTTCTTC
>TRBV14|TRBD1|NA|TRBJ1-1
CASSQRHRGRGNIEAFF
TGTGCCAGCAGCCAGAGGCACAGGGGGCGCGGAAATATTGAAGCTTTCTTT
>TRBV6-6|NA|NA|TRBJ1-5
CASSYSGRGDNQPQHF
TGTGCCAGCAGTTACTCTGGCAGGGGCGACAATCAGCCCCAGCATTTT
>TRBV6-5|NA|NA|TRBJ1-4
CASRGGPATNEKLFF
TGTGCCAGCAGAGGGGGGCCTGCAACTAATGAAAAACTGTTTTTT
>TRBV7-2|NA|NA|TRBJ2-3
CASSLSIRGTDTQYF
TGTGCCAGCAGCTTATCGATTAGGGGCACAGATACGCAGTATTTT
>TRBV5-1|NA|NA|TRBJ1-4
CASSSSGSENEKLFF
TGCGCCAGCAGCTCAAGCGGGTCGGAGAATGAAAAACTGTTTTTT
>TRBV11-2|NA|NA|TRBJ2-7
CASSLAGGSYEQYF
TGTGCCAGCAGCTTAGCTGGGGGTTCCTACGAGCAGTACTTC